These 8 T cell receptor beta chains originate from one sample sequenced in a study of Graves' ophthalmopathy and Graves' hyperthyroidism. Amplified material comprised TCR beta CDR3 regions derived from RNA transcripts. HTBI-primed first-round RT-PCR preceded second-round multiplex PCR. TCRdb reprocessed the multiplex PCR reads via MiXCR and lists one record per CDR3 protein. The sample includes about 640,000 distinct CDR3 sequences, roughly 39% of them seen just once. Sequencing used peripheral blood. Receptors originate from an adult man with Graves' ophthalmopathy.

This clonotype was detected ten times or more. The rearrangement joins TRBV24-1 to TRBJ2-2, with D perhaps being TRBD1 or TRBD2 (5 bases each). This CDR3 has 14 residues. CDR1 and CDR2 (germline): KGHDR, SFDVKD. Trimming took 9 bases from V and 3 from J, leaving 13 bases between them. The CDR3 region is CATAGDVDTGELFF. The CDR3, as DNA: TGTGCCACCGCCGGGGACGTGGACACCGGGGAGCTGTTTTTT.

Only a few counts were recorded for this clonotype. The chain employs TRBV10-3 and TRBJ2-3; D not resolved. V dropped 0 bases and J dropped 3 bases, with 7 bases sitting between them. The V gene's germline CDR1 is ENHRY and CDR2 SYGVKD. The CDR3 runs to 14 residues. The CDR3 DNA reads TGTGCCATCAGTGAGTCAGTGGGGACAGATACGCAGTATTTT. It codes for CAISESVGTDTQYF.

This chain uses TRBV19 with TRBJ1-2, with 11 positions matching TRBD1. This CDR3 comprises 14 residues. The V gene end was trimmed by 9 bases and the J gene end by 0 bases; junction bases not matched to a gene: 3. Germline lookup yields CDR1 LNHDA and CDR2 SQIVND (reference sequence). This chain's CDR3 is CASRDRGANYGYTF. The CDR3 DNA is TGTGCCAGCAGGGACAGGGGGGCTAACTATGGCTACACCTTC.

The chain has TRBV12-3 or TRBV12-4 and TRBJ1-2; D unresolved. Trimming took off 6 bases at V and 4 bases at J, with 9 bases between the two ends. The CDR3 runs 12 residues. CDR3 DNA sequence: TGTGCCAGCAGCTCCAGCTCCTATGGCTACACCTTC. It encodes CASSSSSYGYTF.

The chain uses TRBV7-9 and TRBJ1-1; maybe TRBD1 (5 bases). Germline CDR1 reads SEHNR; CDR2 reads FQNEAQ (reference sequence). V lost 11 bases, J lost 2 bases, and 24 bases lay in between. This CDR3 contains 16 residues. This CDR3 reads CAGKASFGGGNTEAFF. CDR3 sequence (DNA): TGTGCCGGCAAGGCGTCTTTTGGCGGGGGAAACACTGAAGCTTTCTTT.

The chain combines TRBV20-1 with TRBJ1-5; D gene unclear. With 5 bases removed from V and 13 bases from J, the gap between germline ends came to 9 bases. The CDR3 is 9 amino acids. Germline V gene lookup returns CDR1 DFQATT and CDR2 SNEGSKA (reference sequence). Written as DNA, the CDR3 is TGCAGTGCTCAAGAGGGACAGCATTTT. It yields the protein CSAQEGQHF.

This clonotype was seen a handful of times. V is TRBV12-3 or TRBV12-4 and J is TRBJ1-1; TRBD1 aligns across 8 bases. The CDR3 covers 16 residues. The V and J ends lost 1 base and 0 bases, in that order; junction bases with no gene match: 4. CDR3 protein: CASSLEGQALNTEAFF. CDR3 in DNA: TGTGCCAGCAGTTTAGAGGGACAGGCTTTGAACACTGAAGCTTTCTTT.

Here the CDR3 reads CASSLGGIGNTIYF. CDR3 sequence (DNA): TGTGCCAGCAGTTTAGGGGGGATAGGAAACACCATATATTTT. The chain recombines TRBV25-1 with TRBJ1-3, with D possibly TRBD1 on 6 matching bases. Germline CDR1 reads MGHDK; CDR2 reads SYGVNS. V gave up 5 bases and J gave up 4 bases, with 12 bases separating them. CDR3 length equals 14 residues.